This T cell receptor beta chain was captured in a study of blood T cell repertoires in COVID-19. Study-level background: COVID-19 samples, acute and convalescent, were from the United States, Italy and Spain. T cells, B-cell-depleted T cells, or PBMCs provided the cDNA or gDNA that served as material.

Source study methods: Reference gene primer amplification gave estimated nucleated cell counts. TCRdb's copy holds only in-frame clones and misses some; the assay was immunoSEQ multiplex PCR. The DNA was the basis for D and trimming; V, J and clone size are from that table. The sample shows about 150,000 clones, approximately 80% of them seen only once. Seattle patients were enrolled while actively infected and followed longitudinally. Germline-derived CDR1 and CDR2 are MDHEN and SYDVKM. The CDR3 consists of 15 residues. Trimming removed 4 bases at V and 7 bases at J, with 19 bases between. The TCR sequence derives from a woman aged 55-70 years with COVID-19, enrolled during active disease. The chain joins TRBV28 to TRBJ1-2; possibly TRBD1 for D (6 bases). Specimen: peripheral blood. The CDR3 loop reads CASSSHQGRGAGYTF. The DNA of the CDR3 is TGTGCCAGCAGTTCCCATCAGGGGAGAGGAGCTGGCTACACCTTC.